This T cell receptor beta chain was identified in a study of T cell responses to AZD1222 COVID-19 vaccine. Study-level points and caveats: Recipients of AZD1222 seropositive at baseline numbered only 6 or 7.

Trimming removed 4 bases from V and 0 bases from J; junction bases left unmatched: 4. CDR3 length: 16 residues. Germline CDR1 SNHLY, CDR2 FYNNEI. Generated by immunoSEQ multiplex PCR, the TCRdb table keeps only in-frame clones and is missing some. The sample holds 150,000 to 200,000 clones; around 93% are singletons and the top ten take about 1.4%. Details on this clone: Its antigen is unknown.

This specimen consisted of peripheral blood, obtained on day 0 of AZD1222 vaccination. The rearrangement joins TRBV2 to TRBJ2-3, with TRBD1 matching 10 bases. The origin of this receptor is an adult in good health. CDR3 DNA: TGTGCCAGCAGTGGGGACAGGGGATCTAGCACAGATACGCAGTATTTT. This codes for CASSGDRGSSTDTQYF.